This TCR beta chain is from a study of cytomegalovirus exposure and HLA in healthy donors (dated by TCRdb to about 2017). A note on the overall study: An earlier analysis of approximately 550 of the donors reported more than 250 Gb of sequence data and some 100 million unique TCR beta sequences from 150 million to 200 million T cells. Approximately 330 gigabases of sequencing data and approximately 92 million unique TCR sequences made up an early release that covered approximately 700 HLA-typed donors. The genetic ancestry cluster associated with self-reported Caucasian donors included about 84% of the 398 genotyped donors. The aim of the study was to test whether cataloging public T cell receptors could identify signatures of past pathogen exposure. The T cell repertoires of 670 or so subjects were profiled by immunosequencing and related to cytomegalovirus serostatus. In addition to the first cohort of 650 to 800 subjects, a separate validation cohort of over 90 different subjects was used. High-throughput TCR immunosequencing, statistical association of individual TCRs with disease status, and machine learning were combined to predict cytomegalovirus infection status. A later analysis re-analyzed previously published TCR beta repertoires from approximately 700 donors and added high-resolution HLA genotyping to study TCR occurrence patterns. Rather than drawing on any new phenotypic data, the later analysis identified candidate immune exposures from TCR beta sequences and the way those sequences occurred across donors. An earlier analysis of fewer than 750 of the donors used high-throughput TCR beta sequencing to judge whether each TCR beta V gene segment behaved as functional or pseudogenic. Donor age, sex, ethnicity and CMV serostatus were compiled alongside the repertoire data. A later genetic analysis took genome-wide SNP genotypes for about 65% of the roughly 670 donors and used that subset as a discovery cohort. All discovery cohort repertoires had been generated on a single sequencing platform. Both class I and class II loci were covered by HLA typing, at four-digit resolution. Typing coverage varied by locus: about 620-630 donors for A, B, C, DRB1 and DQB1; approximately 560 for DQA1; more than 600 for DPA1; 450 to 480 for DPB1. About five DR-DQ haplotypes were treated as single units for association and clustering because of strong linkage in the cohort. Across 398 genotyped donors of the cohort, an average of 235,054 unique TCR beta nucleotide sequences per donor were sequenced, and 15% to 20% of those sequences were non-productive.

There are 13 amino acids in the CDR3, from cysteine to phenylalanine inclusive. Solely the CDR3 DNA is kept, with 39 bases framed from the first base. CDR1 and CDR2, looked up from the germline V gene, are SGHAT and FQNNGV. V drops 6 bases and J drops 4 bases, leaving 12 bases in between. The paper's findings and limits, for the study overall: In a later analysis, TCR association rates were found to vary across HLA loci, with the most associated TCRs seen for DRB1 alleles and the fewest for HLA-C alleles. A further reported finding was that TCR beta sequences accurately predicted the HLA-A and HLA-B alleles for most subjects in the first cohort. According to a later analysis, most CMV-associated TCR beta chains appeared to be HLA-restricted, and the HLA associations seemed to be driven largely by CMV exposure. A cluster of highly shared sequence variants was judged likely to represent a technical artifact of the sequencing pipeline. Linkage disequilibrium might explain the correlated functional status among segregating V segments, but an unknown experimental factor could not be excluded. Some IMGT-functional V segments, including TRBV6-2 and TRBV6-3, could not be distinguished by the 87-base-pair reads and were therefore excluded. The classifier was reported to diagnose cytomegalovirus status with high specificity and sensitivity in both the original and validation cohorts. Because counts were too low, approximately 15 rarely observed V segments, including chromosome 9 orphons, were excluded from the earlier analysis of some 590 of the donors. Assigning TCR associations to individual alleles was difficult when HLA alleles, especially DR and DQ, strongly co-occurred. Sequencing depth was assumed to be roughly uniform across donors in the presence/absence analyses, though that assumption may not hold. It was suggested by the authors that the approach could potentially be generalized to other disease states and immunological phenotypes. Most TCR sequences were seen in very few donors, while some public TCRs were found in many individuals. Only TCR beta chains were sequenced in this cohort, and the absence of alpha or paired-chain data limited detectable features. In an earlier analysis of 587 of the donors, most TCR beta V segments were observed in productive rearrangements about 87% or about 30% of the time, broadly matching IMGT annotations. In a later analysis, several top co-occurrence clusters were reported to appear linked to parvovirus B19, influenza, CMV and Epstein-Barr virus. An association between a missense DCLRE1C variant and V-gene and J-gene trimming of TCR beta chains was found in a later genetic analysis and replicated in an independent cohort. Because some donors lacked HLA typing at each locus, the association tests relied only on the typed subset. A total of about 150 TCR beta chains were listed by the study as associated with cytomegalovirus. For the cohort, immune exposure information was limited to CMV serostatus. A later analysis found that HLA-associated TCR beta chains were more clonally expanded and had lower generation probabilities than equally common non-associated chains. According to a later genetic analysis, donors in an Asian-associated ancestry cluster had fewer N-insertions in productive TCRs than the approximately 670-donor mean. In vitro tests confirmed that a few of the cytomegalovirus-associated TCR beta chains recognize cytomegalovirus antigens. At a false discovery rate of 0.05, a later analysis linked some 18,000 TCR beta sequences to specific HLA alleles.

With regard to this clone: Its specific antigen is unknown. One base away there is no much larger clone; base qualities are not given.

The library relied on the immunoSEQ multiplex PCR assay. The multiplex PCR relied on a mix of 60 forward primers for TCR Vbeta segments and 13 reverse primers for TCR Jbeta segments. The CDR3 region of rearranged TCR beta genes was amplified from genomic DNA with a multiplex PCR assay. The Illumina HiSeq System was used to sequence the amplified TCR beta libraries as 87-base-pair reads. In the authors' own workflow: In a later analysis, 70 million to 95 million unique TCR beta chains were counted across the approximately 640 repertoires, and some 10 million of these chains were shared by at least two donors. To remove PCR and sequencing errors, raw reads were error-corrected and collapsed into unique sequences using a nearest-neighbor algorithm that merged closely related sequences. V, D and J gene segments were assigned by aligning CDR3 sequences to IMGT reference sequences. For a sequence to be retained, at least a six-nucleotide match to both a V gene segment and a J gene segment was required. Rearrangements were classified as productive when the CDR3 lacked stop codons and remained in frame with V and J, and all other rearrangements were classified as non-productive. Following IMGT convention, CDR3 was defined as the stretch from the second conserved V-encoded cysteine to the conserved J-encoded phenylalanine. The earlier analysis of some 550 of the donors excluded any sequence lacking an unambiguous match to a single V gene segment. In an earlier analysis of 587 of the donors, V segments were called functional above 56.7% productive rearrangements and were called segregating when the between-donor standard deviation exceeded 5%. A statistical classification framework was built for diagnosing cytomegalovirus status from the catalog of TCR beta chain sequences. V and J gene assignment, in a later analysis, came from comparing TCR nucleotide sequences with IMGT/GENE-DB human TR gene sequences. The TCRdist pipeline was used in a later analysis to assign CDR3 sequences and most-parsimonious VDJ recombination scenarios. A later analysis defined each TCR beta chain by its CDR3 amino acid sequence plus V-gene family, and excluded reads lacking a unique V-gene family. To address suspected cross-contamination and a sequencing artifact, a later analysis removed a few hundred highly shared, low-generation-probability nucleotide sequences. For each public chain, a later analysis derived a clonal expansion index from normalized ranks of inferred template counts within each repertoire. A later analysis computed generation probabilities with a VDJ recombination model fitted to out-of-frame rearrangements, and checked the results against IGoR. A later analysis scored TCR-TCR, TCR-HLA and TCR-CMV co-occurrence with hypergeometric tests, applying a repertoire-size bias correction to TCR pairs. False discovery rates were estimated in a later analysis by permuting HLA or CMV assignments 20 times. In a later analysis, co-occurring TCRs were grouped using DBSCAN, with TCRdist sequence similarity added in when clustering inside HLA-allele-positive subsets. Repertoires with fewer than 30,000 or more than 120,000 public chains were left out of co-occurrence clustering, as were about 5 repertoires with anomalous nucleotide sharing. TCRdb provides this immuneACCESS table in a form limited to in-frame rearrangements. Some clones are lacking; in checked studies, under half of them reflect an unresolved V gene, and why the rest are absent is not known. V and J calls and clone size are those listed in that table; D and trimming were worked out from the DNA. The sample table shows 150,000 to 200,000 clones, and approximately 83% are seen once. The ten largest make up almost 9.5% of the sample.

The cohort was made up of approximately 670 healthy bone marrow donors. Cohort members were all nominally healthy when sampled, although unrecorded immune exposures were likely present. The donor tested CMV seropositive, placing the donor among the 289 seropositive members of the cohort. Every donor gave a peripheral blood sample, and the peripheral blood mononuclear cells from that sample were used for TCR beta sequencing. The Qiagen DNeasy Blood Extraction Kit was used to extract genomic DNA from the blood cell samples. The V and J segments used are TRBV11-2 and TRBJ1-1; the D gene identity is not certain. The TCR comes from a man between 18 and 29 years old in good health and CMV-seropositive. Sequenced input: PBMCs. At the DNA level, the sequence is TGTGCCAGCAGACGGGTTGGTAGCACTGAAGCTTTCTTT. The translation is CASRRVGSTEAFF.